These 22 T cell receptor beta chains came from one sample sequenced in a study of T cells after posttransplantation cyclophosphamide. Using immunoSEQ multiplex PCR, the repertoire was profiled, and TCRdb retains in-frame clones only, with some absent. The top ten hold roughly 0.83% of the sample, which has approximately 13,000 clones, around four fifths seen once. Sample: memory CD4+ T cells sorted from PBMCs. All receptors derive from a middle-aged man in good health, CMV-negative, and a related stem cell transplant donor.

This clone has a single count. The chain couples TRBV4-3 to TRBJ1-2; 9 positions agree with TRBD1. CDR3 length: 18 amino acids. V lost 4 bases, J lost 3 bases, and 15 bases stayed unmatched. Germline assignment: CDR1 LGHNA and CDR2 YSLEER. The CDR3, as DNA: TGCGCCAGCAGCCCTTACAAGCTACAGGGGGCGGATGACTATGGCTACACCTTC. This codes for CASSPYKLQGADDYGYTF.

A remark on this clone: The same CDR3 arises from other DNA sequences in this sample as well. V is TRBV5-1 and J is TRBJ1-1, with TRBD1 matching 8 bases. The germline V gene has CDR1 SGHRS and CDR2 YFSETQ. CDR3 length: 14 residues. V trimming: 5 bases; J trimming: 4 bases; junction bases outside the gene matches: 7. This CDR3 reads CASSLDRVGTEAFF. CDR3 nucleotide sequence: TGCGCCAGCAGTCTGGACAGGGTGGGCACTGAAGCTTTCTTT.

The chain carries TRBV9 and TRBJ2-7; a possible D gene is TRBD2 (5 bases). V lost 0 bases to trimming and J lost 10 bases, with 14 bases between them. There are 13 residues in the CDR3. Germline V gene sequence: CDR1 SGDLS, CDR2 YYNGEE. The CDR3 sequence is CASSVADTSKQYF. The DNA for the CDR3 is TGTGCCAGCAGCGTAGCCGATACTAGTAAACAGTACTTC.

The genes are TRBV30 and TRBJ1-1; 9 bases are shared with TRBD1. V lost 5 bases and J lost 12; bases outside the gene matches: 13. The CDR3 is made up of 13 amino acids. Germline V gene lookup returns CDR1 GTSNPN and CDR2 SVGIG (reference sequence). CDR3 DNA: TGTGCCTGGGGGAGGGACAGGGCCACACTACCTTTCTTT. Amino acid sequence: CAWGRDRATLPFF.

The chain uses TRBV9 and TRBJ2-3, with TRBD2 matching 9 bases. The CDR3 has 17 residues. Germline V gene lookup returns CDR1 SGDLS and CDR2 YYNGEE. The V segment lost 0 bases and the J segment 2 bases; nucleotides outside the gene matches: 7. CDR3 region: CASSVGGGAISTDTQYF. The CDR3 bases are TGTGCCAGCAGCGTAGGCGGGGGGGCGATCTCCACAGATACGCAGTATTTT. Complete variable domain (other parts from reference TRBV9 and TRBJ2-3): DSGVTQTPKHLITATGQRVTLRCSPRSGDLSVYWYQQSLDQGLQFLIQYYNGEERAKGNILERFSAQQFPDLHSELNLSSLELGDSALYFCASSVGGGAISTDTQYFGPGTRLTVL.

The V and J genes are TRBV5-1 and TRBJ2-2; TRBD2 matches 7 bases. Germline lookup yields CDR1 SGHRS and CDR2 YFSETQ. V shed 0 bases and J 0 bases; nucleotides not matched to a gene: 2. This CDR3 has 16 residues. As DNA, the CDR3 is TGCGCCAGCAGCTTGGGGACTAGTGCGAACACCGGGGAGCTGTTTTTT. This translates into CASSLGTSANTGELFF.

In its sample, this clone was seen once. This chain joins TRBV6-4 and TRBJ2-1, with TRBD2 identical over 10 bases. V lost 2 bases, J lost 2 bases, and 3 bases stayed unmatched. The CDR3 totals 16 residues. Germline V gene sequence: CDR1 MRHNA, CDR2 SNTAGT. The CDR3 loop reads CASSDKSGRAYNEQFF. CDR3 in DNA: TGTGCCAGCAGTGACAAGAGCGGGAGGGCCTACAATGAGCAGTTCTTC.

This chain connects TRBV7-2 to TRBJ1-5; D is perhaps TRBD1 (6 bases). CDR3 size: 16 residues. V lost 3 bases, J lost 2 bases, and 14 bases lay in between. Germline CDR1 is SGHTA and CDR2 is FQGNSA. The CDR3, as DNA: TGTGCCAGCAGCTTCGGCGGGGGGCAGGGCAATCAGCCCCAGCATTTT. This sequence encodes CASSFGGGQGNQPQHF.

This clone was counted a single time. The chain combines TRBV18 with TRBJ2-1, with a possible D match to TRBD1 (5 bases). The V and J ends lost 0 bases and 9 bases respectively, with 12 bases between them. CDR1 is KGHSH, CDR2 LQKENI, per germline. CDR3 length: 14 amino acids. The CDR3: CASSPPSGMGEQFF. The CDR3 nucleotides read TGTGCCAGCTCACCACCGTCAGGGATGGGTGAGCAGTTCTTC.

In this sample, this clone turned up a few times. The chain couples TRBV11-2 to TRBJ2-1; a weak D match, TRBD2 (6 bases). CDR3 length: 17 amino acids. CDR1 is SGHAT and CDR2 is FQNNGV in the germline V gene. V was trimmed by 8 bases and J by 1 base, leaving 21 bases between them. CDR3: CASSTYRDFKSYNEQFF. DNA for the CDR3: TGTGCCAGCTCCACTTACCGGGACTTCAAATCCTACAATGAGCAGTTCTTC.

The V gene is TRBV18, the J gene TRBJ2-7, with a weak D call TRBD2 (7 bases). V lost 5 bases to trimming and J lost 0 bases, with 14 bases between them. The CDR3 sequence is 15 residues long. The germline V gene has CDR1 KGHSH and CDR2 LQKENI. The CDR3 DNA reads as TGTGCCAGCTCAGGGGGGGGCGGGACCTCCTACGAGCAGTACTTC. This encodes CASSGGGGTSYEQYF.

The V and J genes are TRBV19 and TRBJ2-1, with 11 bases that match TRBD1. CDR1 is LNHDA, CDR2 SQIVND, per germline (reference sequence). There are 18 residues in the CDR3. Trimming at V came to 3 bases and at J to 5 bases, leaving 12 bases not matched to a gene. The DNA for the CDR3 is TGTGCCAGTAGTATTACCGGGACAGGGGGTGCAAATAACAATGAGCAGTTCTTC. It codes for CASSITGTGGANNNEQFF.

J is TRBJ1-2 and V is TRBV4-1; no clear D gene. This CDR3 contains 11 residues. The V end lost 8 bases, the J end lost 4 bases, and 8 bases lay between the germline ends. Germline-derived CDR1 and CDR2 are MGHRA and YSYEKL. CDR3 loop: CASGSSYGYTF. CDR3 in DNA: TGCGCCAGCGGCTCAAGCTATGGCTACACCTTC.

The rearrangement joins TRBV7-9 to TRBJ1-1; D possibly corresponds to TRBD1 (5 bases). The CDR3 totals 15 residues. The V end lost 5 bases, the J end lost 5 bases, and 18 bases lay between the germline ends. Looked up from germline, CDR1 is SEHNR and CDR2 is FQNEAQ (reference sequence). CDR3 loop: CASSPRGGVETEAFF. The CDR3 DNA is TGTGCCAGCAGCCCCCGGGGAGGGGTGGAAACTGAAGCTTTCTTT.

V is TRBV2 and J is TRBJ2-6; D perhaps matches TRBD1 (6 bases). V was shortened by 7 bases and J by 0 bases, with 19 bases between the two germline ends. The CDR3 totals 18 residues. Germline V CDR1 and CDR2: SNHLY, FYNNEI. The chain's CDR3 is CASINRRQVYSGANVLTF. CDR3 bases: TGTGCCAGCATTAACCGAAGACAGGTTTACTCTGGGGCCAACGTCCTGACTTTC.

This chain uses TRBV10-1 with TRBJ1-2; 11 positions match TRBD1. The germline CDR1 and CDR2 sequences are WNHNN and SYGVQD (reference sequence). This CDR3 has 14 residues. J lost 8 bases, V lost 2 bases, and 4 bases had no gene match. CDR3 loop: CASSEGQGAEGYTF. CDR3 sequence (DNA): TGCGCCAGCAGTGAGGGACAGGGGGCTGAAGGCTACACCTTC.

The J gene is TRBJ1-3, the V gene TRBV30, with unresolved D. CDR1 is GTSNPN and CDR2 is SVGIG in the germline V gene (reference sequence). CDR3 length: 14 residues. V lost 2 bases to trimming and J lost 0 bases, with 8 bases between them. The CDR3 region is CAWSKLVSGNTIYF. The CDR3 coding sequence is TGTGCCTGGAGTAAGCTCGTCTCTGGAAACACCATATATTTT.

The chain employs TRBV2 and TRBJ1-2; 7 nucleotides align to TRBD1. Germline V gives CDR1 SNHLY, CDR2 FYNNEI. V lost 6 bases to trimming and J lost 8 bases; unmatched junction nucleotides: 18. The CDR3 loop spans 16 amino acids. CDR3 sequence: CASREGAGRVGLGYTF. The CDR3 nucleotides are TGTGCCAGCAGGGAGGGGGCAGGCCGAGTGGGTTTGGGCTACACCTTC.

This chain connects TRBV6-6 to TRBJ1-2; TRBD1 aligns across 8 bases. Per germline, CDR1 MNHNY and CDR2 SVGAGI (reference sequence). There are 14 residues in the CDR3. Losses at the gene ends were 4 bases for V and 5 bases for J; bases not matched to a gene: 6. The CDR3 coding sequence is TGTGCCAGCAGTTGGGGACAGGAACAGTATGGCTACACCTTC. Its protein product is CASSWGQEQYGYTF.

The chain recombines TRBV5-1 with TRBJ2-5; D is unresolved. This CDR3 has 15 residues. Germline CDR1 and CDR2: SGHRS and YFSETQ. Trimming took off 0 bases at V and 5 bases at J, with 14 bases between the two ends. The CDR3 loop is CASSLASQPGETQYF. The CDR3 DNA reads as TGCGCCAGCAGCTTGGCGTCTCAACCCGGGGAGACCCAGTACTTC. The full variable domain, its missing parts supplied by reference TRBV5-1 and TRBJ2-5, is KAGVTQTPRYLIKTRGQQVTLSCSPISGHRSVSWYQQTPGQGLQFLFEYFSETQRNKGNFPGRFSGRQFSNSRSEMNVSTLELGDSALYLCASSLASQPGETQYFGPGTRLLVL.

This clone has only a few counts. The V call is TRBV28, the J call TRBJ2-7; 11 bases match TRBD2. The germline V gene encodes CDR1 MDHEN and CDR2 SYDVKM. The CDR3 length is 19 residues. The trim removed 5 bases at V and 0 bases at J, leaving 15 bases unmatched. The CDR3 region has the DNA TGTGCCAGCAGTCTTGAAGGGACTAGCGGCTTTAAGAGCTCCTACGAGCAGTACTTC. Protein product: CASSLEGTSGFKSSYEQYF.

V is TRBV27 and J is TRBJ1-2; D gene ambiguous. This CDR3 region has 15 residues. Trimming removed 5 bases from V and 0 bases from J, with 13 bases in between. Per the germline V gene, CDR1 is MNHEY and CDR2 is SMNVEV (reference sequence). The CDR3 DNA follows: TGTGCCAGCAGTCCATCGAGACTGCCTAACTATGGCTACACCTTC. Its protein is CASSPSRLPNYGYTF.